The present T cell receptor beta chain was sequenced within a study of blood T cell repertoires in COVID-19. Looking at the study overall: Sources were T cells, B-cell-depleted T cells, or PBMCs; the material itself was cDNA or gDNA.

Assay: immunoSEQ multiplex PCR; the TCRdb copy retains only in-frame clones and omits some. The data contain over 200,000 clones, around 80% of them singletons. Input material: peripheral blood. The TCR originated in a woman aged 30 to 39 with COVID-19, enrolled during active disease.

The CDR3 loop is CASSTPGNDEQFF. As DNA, the CDR3 is TGTGCCAGTAGTACCCCAGGGAACGATGAGCAGTTCTTC. The V and J genes are TRBV19 and TRBJ2-1; D possibly corresponds to TRBD1 (5 bases). With 4 bases removed from V and 8 bases from J, the gap between germline ends came to 12 bases. This CDR3 comprises 13 residues. The germline CDR1 and CDR2 sequences are LNHDA and SQIVND (reference sequence).